Shown below are 3 T cell receptor beta chains from a single sample sequenced in a study of patients and donors after allogeneic stem cell transplantation. TCRdb processed the RT-PCR reads anew with MiXCR; each CDR3 protein has one entry. The sample contains under 200,000 distinct CDR3 sequences, 24% of which appear only once. Sequencing input: blood, either unsorted or a sorted T cell fraction (not recorded which). The receptors originated from a human donor who was either an allogeneic HSCT recipient or a stem cell or donor lymphocyte infusion donor (not recorded which). It is not recorded whose cells these are; they may come from a transplant donor.

The chain uses TRBV20-1 and TRBJ2-1; TRBD2 matches 13 bases. In germline, CDR1 is DFQATT, CDR2 SNEGSKA (reference sequence). This CDR3 has 16 amino acids. V lost 2 bases and J lost 10; bases outside the gene matches: 11. The CDR3 DNA is TGCAGTGCTAGACTACTAGCGGGGGGGCCGGCCCCCGAGCAGTTCTTC. As protein: CSARLLAGGPAPEQFF.

This chain uses TRBV18 with TRBJ1-3; D possibly corresponds to TRBD1 (6 bases). V lost 3 bases to trimming and J lost 0 bases, with 12 bases between them. Germline V gene sequence: CDR1 KGHSH, CDR2 LQKENI. The CDR3 has 16 amino acids. CDR3 sequence reads: CASSPNRAVSGNTIYF. In DNA form, the CDR3 reads TGTGCCAGCTCACCGAACAGGGCCGTCTCTGGAAACACCATATATTTT.

The V and J genes are TRBV7-9 and TRBJ2-7, with TRBD1 identical over 11 bases. The CDR3 spans 15 residues. The J segment lost 4 bases and the V segment lost 2 bases, leaving 4 bases of the junction unmatched. Germline CDR1 is SEHNR and CDR2 is FQNEAQ (reference sequence). CDR3 region: CASSLKGQGEYEQYF. The CDR3 DNA follows: TGTGCCAGCAGCTTAAAGGGACAGGGGGAATACGAGCAGTACTTC.